This T cell receptor beta chain derives from a study of T cell repertoires in cytomegalovirus infection. As for the study in general: Indications of both CMV infection and matching HLA type were provided by public TCR beta signatures. Study observations and caveats: It was HLA-C-restricted CMV-specific TCR beta clonotypes that dominated the response ex vivo.

This clonotype was seen a handful of times. Its specificity is not known. TCRdb processed the reads anew with MiXCR; each CDR3 protein has one entry. Here the sample spans about 78,000 distinct CDR3 sequences, around 42% being singletons. Sequences were derived from CD8+ T cells from cultured PBMCs, sampled from culture after CMV antigen stimulation. The source of this sequence is a human donor in good health (CMV status not recorded). Some clones in this sample may be carry-over from other donors' samples.

Here the CDR3 reads CASKGFDTGELFF. CDR3 bases: TGTGCCAGCAAGGGGTTCGACACCGGGGAGCTGTTTTTT. The gene calls are TRBV7-6 and TRBJ2-2; D may be TRBD1 (5 bases). The germline V gene has CDR1 SGHVS and CDR2 FNYEAQ. The CDR3 extends over 13 amino acids. Trimming pared 7 bases from V and 3 bases from J, leaving 9 bases between.